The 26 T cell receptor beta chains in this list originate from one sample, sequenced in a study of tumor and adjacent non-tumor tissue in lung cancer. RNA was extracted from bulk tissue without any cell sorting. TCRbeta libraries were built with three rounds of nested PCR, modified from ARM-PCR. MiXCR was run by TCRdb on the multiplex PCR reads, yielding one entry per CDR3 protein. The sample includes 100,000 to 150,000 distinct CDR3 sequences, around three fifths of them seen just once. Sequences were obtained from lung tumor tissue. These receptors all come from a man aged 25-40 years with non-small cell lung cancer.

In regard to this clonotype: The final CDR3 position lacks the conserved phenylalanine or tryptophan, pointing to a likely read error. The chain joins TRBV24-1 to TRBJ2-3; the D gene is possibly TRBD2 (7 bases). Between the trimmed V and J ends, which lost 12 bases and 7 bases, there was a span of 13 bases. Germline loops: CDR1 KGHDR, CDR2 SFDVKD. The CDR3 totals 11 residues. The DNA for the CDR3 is TGTGCCGCGGGGAGGGGGTATACGCAGTATTTA. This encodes CAAGRGYTQYL.

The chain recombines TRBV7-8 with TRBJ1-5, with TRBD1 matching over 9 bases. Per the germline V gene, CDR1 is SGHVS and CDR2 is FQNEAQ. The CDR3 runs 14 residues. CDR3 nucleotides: TGTGACACCACATTGACAGGGGGAAATCAGCCCCAGCATTTT. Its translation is CDTTLTGGNQPQHF.

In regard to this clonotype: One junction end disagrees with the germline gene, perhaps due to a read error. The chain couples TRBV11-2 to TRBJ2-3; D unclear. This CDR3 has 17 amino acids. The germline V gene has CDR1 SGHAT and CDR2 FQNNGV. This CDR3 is CASNLGLTDRHADTQYF. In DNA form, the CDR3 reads TGTGCCAGCAACTTAGGCCTAACCGATAGGCACGCAGATACGCAGTATTTT. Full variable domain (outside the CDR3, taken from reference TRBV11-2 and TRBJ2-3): EAGVAQSPRYKIIEKRQSVAFWCNPISGHATLYWYQQILGQGPKLLIQFQNNGVVDDSQLPKDRFSAERLKGVDSTLKIQPAKLEDSAVYLCASNLGLTDRHADTQYFGPGTRLTVL.

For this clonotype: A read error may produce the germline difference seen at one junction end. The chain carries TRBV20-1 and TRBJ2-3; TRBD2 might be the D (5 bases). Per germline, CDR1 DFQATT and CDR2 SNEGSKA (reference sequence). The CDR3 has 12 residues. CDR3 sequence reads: CSVPPSTYTQYF. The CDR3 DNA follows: TGCAGTGTCCCCCCTAGCACATATACGCAGTATTTT.

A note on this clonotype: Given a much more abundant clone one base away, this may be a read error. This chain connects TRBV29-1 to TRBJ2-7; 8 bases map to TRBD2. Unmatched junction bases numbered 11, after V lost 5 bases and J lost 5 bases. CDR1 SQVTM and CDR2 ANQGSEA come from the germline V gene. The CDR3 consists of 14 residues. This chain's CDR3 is CSVMQAGDAHEQYF. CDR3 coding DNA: TGCAGCGTTATGCAAGCGGGAGATGCCCACGAGCAGTACTTC.

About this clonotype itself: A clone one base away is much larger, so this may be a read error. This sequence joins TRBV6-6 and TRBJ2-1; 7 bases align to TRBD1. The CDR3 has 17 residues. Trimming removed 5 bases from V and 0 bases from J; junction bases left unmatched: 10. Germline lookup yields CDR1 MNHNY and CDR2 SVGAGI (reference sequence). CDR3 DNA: TGTGCCAGCAGTCCAGACGACAGGGTCAACTCCTACAATGAGCAGTTCTTC. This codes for CASSPDDRVNSYNEQFF.

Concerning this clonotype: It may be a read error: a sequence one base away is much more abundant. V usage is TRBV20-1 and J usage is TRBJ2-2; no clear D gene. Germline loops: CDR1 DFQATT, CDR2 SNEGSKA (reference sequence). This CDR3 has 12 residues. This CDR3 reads CCAKTDTGELFF. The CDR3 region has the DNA TGCTGTGCTAAGACGGACACCGGGGAGCTGTTTTTT.

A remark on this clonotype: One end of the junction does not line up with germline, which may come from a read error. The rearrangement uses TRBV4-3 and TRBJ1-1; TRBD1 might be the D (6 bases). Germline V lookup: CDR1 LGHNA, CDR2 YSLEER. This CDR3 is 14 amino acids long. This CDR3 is CTSSQDTGRTEDFF. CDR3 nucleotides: TGCACCAGCAGCCAGGATACAGGGCGCACTGAAGATTTCTTT.

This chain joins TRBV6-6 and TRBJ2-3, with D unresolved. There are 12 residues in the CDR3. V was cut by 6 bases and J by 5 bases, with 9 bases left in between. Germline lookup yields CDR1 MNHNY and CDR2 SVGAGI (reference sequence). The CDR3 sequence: CASSSPRDTQYF. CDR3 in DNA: TGTGCCAGCAGCTCCCCTAGAGATACGCAGTATTTT.

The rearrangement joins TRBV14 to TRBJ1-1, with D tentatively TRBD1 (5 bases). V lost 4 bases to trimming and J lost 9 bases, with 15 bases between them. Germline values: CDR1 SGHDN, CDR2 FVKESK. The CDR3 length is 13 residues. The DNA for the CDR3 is TGTGCCAGCAGCCCGGGTGGCAGGGATAAAGCTTTCTTT. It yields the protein CASSPGGRDKAFF. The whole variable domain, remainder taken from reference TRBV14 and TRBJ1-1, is EAGVTQFPSHSVIEKGQTVTLRCDPISGHDNLYWYRRVMGKEIKFLLHFVKESKQDESGMPNNRFLAERTGGTYSTLKVQPAELEDSGVYFCASSPGGRDKAFFGQGTRLTVV.

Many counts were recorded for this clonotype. DNA of the CDR3: TGCAGCGTGGGGGGAATGACGAACACTGAAGCTTTCTTT. This gives the protein CSVGGMTNTEAFF. V gene TRBV29-1 combines with J gene TRBJ1-1, with D possibly TRBD1 on 5 matching bases. Germline V CDR1 and CDR2: SQVTM, ANQGSEA. Trimming stripped 6 bases from V and 1 base from J, with 12 bases between. CDR3 length: 13 amino acids.

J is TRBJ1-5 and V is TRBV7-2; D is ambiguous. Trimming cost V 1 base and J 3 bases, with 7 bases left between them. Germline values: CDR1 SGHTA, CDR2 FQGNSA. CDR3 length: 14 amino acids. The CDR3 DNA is TGTGCCAGCAGCTTAGTACGGACCAATCAGCCCCAGCATTTT. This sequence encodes CASSLVRTNQPQHF.

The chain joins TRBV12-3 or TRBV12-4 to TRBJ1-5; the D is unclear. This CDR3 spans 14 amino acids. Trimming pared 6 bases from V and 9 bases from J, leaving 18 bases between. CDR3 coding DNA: TGTGCCAGCAGCTCCCAGGCTGCCGGTCGGCCCCAGCATTTT. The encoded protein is CASSSQAAGRPQHF.

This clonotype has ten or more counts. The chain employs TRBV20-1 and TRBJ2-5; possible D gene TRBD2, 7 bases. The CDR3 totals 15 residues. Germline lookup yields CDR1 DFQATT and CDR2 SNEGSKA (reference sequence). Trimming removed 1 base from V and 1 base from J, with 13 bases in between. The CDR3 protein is CSARAPGGLQETQYF. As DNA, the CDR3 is TGCAGTGCTAGAGCGCCGGGGGGCCTCCAAGAGACCCAGTACTTC.

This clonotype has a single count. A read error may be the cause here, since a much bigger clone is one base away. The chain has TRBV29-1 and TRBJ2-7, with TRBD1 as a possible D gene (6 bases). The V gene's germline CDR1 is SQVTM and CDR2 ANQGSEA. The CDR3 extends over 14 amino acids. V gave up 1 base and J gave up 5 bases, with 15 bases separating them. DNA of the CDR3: TGCAGCGTTGAAGGTTTATGGGGGCGGCACGAGCAGTACTTC. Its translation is CSVEGLWGRHEQYF.

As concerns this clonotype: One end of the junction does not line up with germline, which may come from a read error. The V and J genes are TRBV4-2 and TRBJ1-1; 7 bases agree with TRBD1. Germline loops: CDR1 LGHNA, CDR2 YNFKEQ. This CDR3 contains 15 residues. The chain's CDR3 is CTSSSTQTGNSEAFF. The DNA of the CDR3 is TGTACCAGCAGCTCTACCCAGACAGGGAACAGTGAAGCTTTCTTT.

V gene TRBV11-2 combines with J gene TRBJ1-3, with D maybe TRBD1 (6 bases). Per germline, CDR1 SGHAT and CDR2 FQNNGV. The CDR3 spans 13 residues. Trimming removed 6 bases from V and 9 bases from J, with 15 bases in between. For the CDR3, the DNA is TGTGCCAGCAGTATAGAGACAGGAGGCACCATATATTTT. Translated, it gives CASSIETGGTIYF.

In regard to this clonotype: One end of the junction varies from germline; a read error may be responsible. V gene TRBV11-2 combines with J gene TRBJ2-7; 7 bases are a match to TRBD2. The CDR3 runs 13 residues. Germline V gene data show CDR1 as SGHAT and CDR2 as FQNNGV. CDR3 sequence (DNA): TGTGCCAGCAGCACCGGACTAGGGTCAGAGCAATACTTC. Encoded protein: CASSTGLGSEQYF. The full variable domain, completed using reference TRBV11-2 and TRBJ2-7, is EAGVAQSPRYKIIEKRQSVAFWCNPISGHATLYWYQQILGQGPKLLIQFQNNGVVDDSQLPKDRFSAERLKGVDSTLKIQPAKLEDSAVYLCASSTGLGSEQYFGPGTRLTVT.

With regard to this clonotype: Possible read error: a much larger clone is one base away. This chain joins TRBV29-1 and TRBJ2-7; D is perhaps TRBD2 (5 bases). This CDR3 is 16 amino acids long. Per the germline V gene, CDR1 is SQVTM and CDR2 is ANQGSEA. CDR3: CCVGGSVDFPFYEQYF. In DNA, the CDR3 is TGCTGCGTTGGAGGTAGCGTGGACTTTCCTTTCTACGAGCAGTACTTC.

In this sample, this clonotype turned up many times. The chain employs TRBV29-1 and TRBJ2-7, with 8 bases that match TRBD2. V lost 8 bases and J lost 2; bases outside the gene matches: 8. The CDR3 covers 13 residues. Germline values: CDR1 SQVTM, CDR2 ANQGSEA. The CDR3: CSYVSGTTYEQYF. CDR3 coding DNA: TGCAGCTACGTTAGCGGGACAACCTACGAGCAGTACTTC.

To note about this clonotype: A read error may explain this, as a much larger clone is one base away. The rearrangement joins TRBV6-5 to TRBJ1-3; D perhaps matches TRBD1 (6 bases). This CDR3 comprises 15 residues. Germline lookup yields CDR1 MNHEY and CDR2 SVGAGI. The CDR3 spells CACSSSTGLSNTIYF. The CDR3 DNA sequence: TGTGCCTGCAGTTCCTCGACAGGCCTTTCAAACACCATATATTTT.

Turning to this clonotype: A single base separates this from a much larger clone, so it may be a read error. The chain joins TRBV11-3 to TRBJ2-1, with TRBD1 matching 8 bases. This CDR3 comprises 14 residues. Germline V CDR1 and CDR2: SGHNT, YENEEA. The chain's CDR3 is CTSSPGTGYNEQFF. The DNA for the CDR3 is TGTACCAGCAGCCCAGGGACAGGCTACAATGAGCAGTTCTTC.

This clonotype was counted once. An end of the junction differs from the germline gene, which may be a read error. The CDR3 DNA reads as TGCGTCAGCAGCCAAGGTCCAGGGGCCTACCTCGACGAGCAGTACTTC. Its translation: CVSSQGPGAYLDEQYF. The gene calls are TRBV4-1 and TRBJ2-7, with D perhaps TRBD1 (6 bases). Germline values: CDR1 MGHRA, CDR2 YSYEKL. The CDR3 contains 16 residues.

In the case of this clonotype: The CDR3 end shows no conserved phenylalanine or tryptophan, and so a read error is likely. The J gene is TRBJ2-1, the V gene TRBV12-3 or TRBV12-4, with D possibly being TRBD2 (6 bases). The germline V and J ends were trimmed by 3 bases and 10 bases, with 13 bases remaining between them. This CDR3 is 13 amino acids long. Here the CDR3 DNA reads TGTGCCAGCAGTTTTGTAGTTGGGGGGGAGCAGTTCTGC. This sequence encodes CASSFVVGGEQFC.

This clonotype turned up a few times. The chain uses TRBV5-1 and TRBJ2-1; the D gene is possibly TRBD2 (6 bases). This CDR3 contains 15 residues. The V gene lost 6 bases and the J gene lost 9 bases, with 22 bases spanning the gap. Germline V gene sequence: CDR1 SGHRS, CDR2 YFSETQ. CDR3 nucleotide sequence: TGCGCCAGCACGATAGGTTTTTCAGCGGAGGGTGAGCAGTTCTTC. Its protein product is CASTIGFSAEGEQFF. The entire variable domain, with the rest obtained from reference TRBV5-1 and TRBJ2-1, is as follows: KAGVTQTPRYLIKTRGQQVTLSCSPISGHRSVSWYQQTPGQGLQFLFEYFSETQRNKGNFPGRFSGRQFSNSRSEMNVSTLELGDSALYLCASTIGFSAEGEQFFGPGTRLTVL.

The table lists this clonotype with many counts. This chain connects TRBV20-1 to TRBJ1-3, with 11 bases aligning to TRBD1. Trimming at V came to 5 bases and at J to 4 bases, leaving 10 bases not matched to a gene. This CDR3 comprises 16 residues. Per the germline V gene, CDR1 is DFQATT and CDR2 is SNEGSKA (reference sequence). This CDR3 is CSALPWGQGGGNTIYF. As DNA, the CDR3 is TGCAGTGCTCTCCCCTGGGGACAGGGGGGGGGAAACACCATATATTTT.